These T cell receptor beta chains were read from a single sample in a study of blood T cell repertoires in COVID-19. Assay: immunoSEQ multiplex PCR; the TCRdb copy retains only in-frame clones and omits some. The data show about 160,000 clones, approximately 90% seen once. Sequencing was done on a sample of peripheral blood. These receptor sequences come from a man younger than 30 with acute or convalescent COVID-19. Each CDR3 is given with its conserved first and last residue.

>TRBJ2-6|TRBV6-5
CASKQSSGANVLTF
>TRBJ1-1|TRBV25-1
CASSERQPLSNTEAFF
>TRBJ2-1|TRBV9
CATAPYGSSYNEQFF
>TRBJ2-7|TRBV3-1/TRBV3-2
CASSLDRGLNEQYF
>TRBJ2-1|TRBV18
CASSTITTGGYNEQFF
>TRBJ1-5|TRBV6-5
CASSTGSNQPQHF
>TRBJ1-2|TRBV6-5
CASSYSRRTGSGYTF
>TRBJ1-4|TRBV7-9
CASSPGQPNEKLFF
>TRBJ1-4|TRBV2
CASSARGYNEKLFF
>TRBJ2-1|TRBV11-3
CASSLARGANEQFF
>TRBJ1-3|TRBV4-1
CASSQGDTSGNTIYF